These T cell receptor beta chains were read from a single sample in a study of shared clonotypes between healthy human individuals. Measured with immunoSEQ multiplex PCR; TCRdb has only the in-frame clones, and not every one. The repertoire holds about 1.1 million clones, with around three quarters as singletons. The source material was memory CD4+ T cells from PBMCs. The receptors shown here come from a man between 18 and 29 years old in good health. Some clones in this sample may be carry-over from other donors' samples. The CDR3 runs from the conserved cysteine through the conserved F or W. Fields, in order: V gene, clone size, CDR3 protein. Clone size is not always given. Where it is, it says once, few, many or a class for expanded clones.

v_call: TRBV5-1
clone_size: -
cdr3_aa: CASSLREAYNEQFF

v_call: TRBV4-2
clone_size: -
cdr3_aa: CASSQDLGSGSNEQFF

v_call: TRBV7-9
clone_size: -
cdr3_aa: CASTGGGQPQHF

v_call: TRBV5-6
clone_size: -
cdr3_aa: CASGTGTDAYEQYF

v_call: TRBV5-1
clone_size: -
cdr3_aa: CASSSGVAGAGNTIYF

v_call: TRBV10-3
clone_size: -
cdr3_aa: CAISQDSYEQYF

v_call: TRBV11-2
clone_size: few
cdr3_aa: CASSLSERSFTDTQYF

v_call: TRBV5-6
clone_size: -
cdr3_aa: CASSQRGHSYEQYF

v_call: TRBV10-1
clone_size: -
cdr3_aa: CASSGGSGGRETQYF

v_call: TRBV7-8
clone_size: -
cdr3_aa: CASSLRPGTGNYGYTF

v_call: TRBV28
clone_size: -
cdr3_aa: CATVKDPSGNTIYF

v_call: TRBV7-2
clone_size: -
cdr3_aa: CASSRLGVQETQYF